Each of the 23 T cell receptor beta chains below was sequenced from the same sample in a study of cytomegalovirus exposure and HLA in healthy donors. The PCR made use of 60 Vbeta and 13 Jbeta primers. Profiled with immunoSEQ multiplex PCR; TCRdb holds only in-frame clones, not every one. The data show 150,000 or so clones, 77% seen once. Source material: PBMCs. Receptor source: a woman in her thirties in good health and CMV-seronegative.

V usage is TRBV5-1 and J usage is TRBJ2-2, with 8 bases matching TRBD2. This CDR3 region has 17 residues. Losses at the gene ends were 4 bases for V and 0 bases for J; bases not matched to a gene: 8. Germline CDR1 reads SGHRS; CDR2 reads YFSETQ. For the CDR3, the DNA is TGCGCCAGCAGCCGGGGGGGTCCCGACCCGAACACCGGGGAGCTGTTTTTT. Protein sequence: CASSRGGPDPNTGELFF.

The rearrangement joins TRBV7-9 to TRBJ2-1, with TRBD1 matching 9 bases. Germline loops: CDR1 SEHNR, CDR2 FQNEAQ (reference sequence). The CDR3 extends over 18 amino acids. J gave up 0 bases and V 5 bases, and 11 bases lay outside the gene matches. CDR3 in DNA: TGTGCCAGCAGCGGACAGGGGCTCTACGCGAGCTCCTACAATGAGCAGTTCTTC. Translated: CASSGQGLYASSYNEQFF. Looking up the rest from reference TRBV7-9 and TRBJ2-1 gives the full variable domain: DTGVSQNPRHKITKRGQNVTFRCDPISEHNRLYWYRQTLGQGPEFLTYFQNEAQLEKSRLLSDRFSAERPKGSFSTLEIQRTEQGDSAMYLCASSGQGLYASSYNEQFFGPGTRLTVL.

The J gene is TRBJ2-5, the V gene TRBV2; possibly TRBD1 for D (5 bases). This CDR3 is built from 14 residues. Germline V gene data show CDR1 as SNHLY and CDR2 as FYNNEI. Trimming removed 5 bases from V and 2 bases from J, with 12 bases in between. CDR3 sequence reads: CASSFVRVQETQYF. The CDR3 DNA reads TGTGCCAGCAGTTTCGTCAGGGTTCAAGAGACCCAGTACTTC. The variable domain in full, with the rest retrieved from reference TRBV2 and TRBJ2-5, is EPEVTQTPSHQVTQMGQEVILRCVPISNHLYFYWYRQILGQKVEFLVSFYNNEISEKSEIFDDQFSVERPDGSNFTLKIRSTKLEDSAMYFCASSFVRVQETQYFGPGTRLLVL.

The CDR3 DNA is TGTGCCACCAGCAGAGACTCGAACACTGAAGCTTTCTTT. Amino acids: CATSRDSNTEAFF. The gene calls are TRBV15 and TRBJ1-1; D is undetermined. V lost 0 bases and J 1 base, leaving 3 bases between the germline ends. This CDR3 is built from 13 residues. The V gene's germline CDR1 is LNHNV and CDR2 YYDKDF (reference sequence).

The chain joins TRBV6-9 to TRBJ2-5; D call uncertain. Germline V gene sequence: CDR1 MNHGY, CDR2 SVAAGI. There are 14 residues in the CDR3. V lost 2 bases to trimming and J lost 2 bases, with 9 bases between them. The CDR3 DNA sequence: TGTGCCAGCAGTTATGGCAGGTCACAAGAGACCCAGTACTTC. It translates to CASSYGRSQETQYF.

There are a few counts of this clone. This chain links TRBV7-2 with TRBJ2-2, with unresolved D. The CDR3 covers 13 residues. Trimming took 4 bases from V and 6 from J, leaving 9 bases between them. Germline lookup yields CDR1 SGHTA and CDR2 FQGNSA. The CDR3 DNA reads TGTGCCAGCAGCTCCTCTTTCGCCGGGGAGCTGTTTTTT. It yields the protein CASSSSFAGELFF.

V is TRBV4-3 and J is TRBJ1-2, with D unresolved. Germline loops: CDR1 LGHNA, CDR2 YSLEER. Trimming took off 0 bases at V and 2 bases at J, with 10 bases between the two ends. This CDR3 has 15 amino acids. For the CDR3, the DNA is TGCGCCAGCAGCCAAGAGAGGGATTCGAACTATGGCTACACCTTC. Translating it yields CASSQERDSNYGYTF.

The chain has TRBV12-5 and TRBJ2-3; 9 nucleotides align to TRBD1. Germline V gene lookup returns CDR1 LGHNT and CDR2 FRNRAP. The CDR3 covers 15 residues. V was clipped by 4 bases and J by 4 bases; unmatched bases: 6. CDR3 sequence reads: CASGSYRQGADTQYF. CDR3 in DNA: TGTGCTAGTGGTTCGTATAGACAGGGGGCAGATACGCAGTATTTT.

The chain combines TRBV6-6 with TRBJ2-3; TRBD1 matches 10 bases. CDR1 and CDR2 (germline): MNHNY, SVGAGI (reference sequence). CDR3 size: 15 residues. V gave up 4 bases and J gave up 1 base; unmatched junction bases: 2. The CDR3 DNA reads TGTGCCAGCAGTTCCGGGACAGGGGGCACAGATACGCAGTATTTT. This codes for CASSSGTGGTDTQYF.

This rearrangement joins TRBV30 to TRBJ2-5, with TRBD2 matching 10 bases. Unmatched junction bases numbered 10, after V lost 8 bases and J lost 4 bases. This CDR3 is built from 14 residues. Germline CDR1 GTSNPN, CDR2 SVGIG (reference sequence). The CDR3 sequence: CASNSGGTRETQYF. The DNA of the CDR3 is TGTGCCAGCAATAGCGGGGGGACCCGAGAGACCCAGTACTTC.

As DNA, the CDR3 is TGTGCCAGCACCCGCGGTCCAAAGGAGACCCAGTACTTC. It translates to CASTRGPKETQYF. This chain joins TRBV2 and TRBJ2-5, with no clear D. Trimming took off 7 bases at V and 5 bases at J, with 14 bases between the two ends. The CDR3 consists of 13 residues. The germline V gene has CDR1 SNHLY and CDR2 FYNNEI.

This sequence joins TRBV21-1 and TRBJ2-3; the table's TRBD1 call for D was not verified on the DNA. TRBV21-1 is a pseudogene segment. The CDR3 has 14 amino acids. The CDR3: CASSSGTSTDTQYF. The CDR3 DNA reads as TGTGCCAGCAGCTCCGGGACATCCACAGATACGCAGTATTTT.

This chain connects TRBV7-9 to TRBJ1-2, with D unresolved. The CDR3 covers 14 residues. The V end was cut by 3 bases, the J end by 5 bases, with 13 bases between. Germline V CDR1 and CDR2: SEHNR, FQNEAQ (reference sequence). The CDR3 protein is CASSLSGPSYGYTF. CDR3 bases: TGTGCCAGCAGCTTGAGCGGACCAAGTTATGGCTACACCTTC.

This clone showed up just a few times. V gene TRBV6-1 combines with J gene TRBJ2-3; D possibly corresponds to TRBD2 (6 bases). CDR3 length equals 15 residues. V lost 1 base and J lost 3, with 11 bases in between. Germline V gives CDR1 MNHNS, CDR2 SASEGT. The CDR3 here is CASSEVGRTTDTQYF. CDR3 sequence (DNA): TGTGCCAGCAGTGAAGTTGGGAGGACGACAGATACGCAGTATTTT.

V gene TRBV19 combines with J gene TRBJ2-5; 13 bases match TRBD2. CDR3 length: 15 residues. CDR1 and CDR2 (germline): LNHDA, SQIVND (reference sequence). Unmatched junction bases numbered 1, after V lost 4 bases and J lost 2 bases. DNA of the CDR3: TGTGCCAGTAGTACACTAGCGGGGGGGCAAGAGACCCAGTACTTC. It yields the protein CASSTLAGGQETQYF. The whole variable domain, remainder taken from reference TRBV19 and TRBJ2-5, is DGGITQSPKYLFRKEGQNVTLSCEQNLNHDAMYWYRQDPGQGLRLIYYSQIVNDFQKGDIAEGYSVSREKKESFPLTVTSAQKNPTAFYLCASSTLAGGQETQYFGPGTRLLVL.

The gene calls are TRBV10-1 and TRBJ1-4, with D unresolved. Trimming left V 1 base short and J 8 bases short, with 17 bases between. Germline loops: CDR1 WNHNN, CDR2 SYGVQD (reference sequence). CDR3 size: 16 residues. The CDR3 coding sequence is TGCGCCAGCAGTGAGTGTACGCGAGGGAGGAGCGAAAAACTGTTTTTT. This codes for CASSECTRGRSEKLFF.

The chain uses TRBV6-5 and TRBJ1-5; D may be TRBD1 (5 bases). The CDR3 length is 14 residues. Germline lookup yields CDR1 MNHEY and CDR2 SVGAGI. V was clipped by 1 base and J by 7 bases, with 11 bases between them. CDR3 loop: CASSYLVGRQPQHF. DNA of the CDR3: TGTGCCAGCAGTTACTTGGTGGGGCGACAGCCCCAGCATTTT.

V usage is TRBV7-9 and J usage is TRBJ2-3; 8 bases are shared with TRBD2. Germline lookup yields CDR1 SEHNR and CDR2 FQNEAQ (reference sequence). Trimming removed 1 base from V and 4 bases from J; junction bases left unmatched: 7. This CDR3 is 16 amino acids long. The CDR3, as DNA: TGTGCCAGCAGCTTAGGAGGGGCGGGGGGCGCAGATACGCAGTATTTT. It translates to CASSLGGAGGADTQYF. Variable domain in full (rest from reference TRBV7-9 and TRBJ2-3): DTGVSQNPRHKITKRGQNVTFRCDPISEHNRLYWYRQTLGQGPEFLTYFQNEAQLEKSRLLSDRFSAERPKGSFSTLEIQRTEQGDSAMYLCASSLGGAGGADTQYFGPGTRLTVL.

The chain is built from TRBV7-2 and TRBJ1-1; D is undetermined. The V gene lost 4 bases and the J gene lost 5 bases, with 17 bases spanning the gap. Looked up from germline, CDR1 is SGHTA and CDR2 is FQGNSA. There are 15 residues in the CDR3. The CDR3 region is CASSYRVPISTEAFF. The CDR3 nucleotides are TGTGCCAGCAGCTACCGGGTTCCCATTAGTACTGAAGCTTTCTTT.

The rearrangement uses TRBV6-5 and TRBJ1-1; 8 bases match TRBD1. Germline V CDR1 and CDR2: MNHEY, SVGAGI. CDR3 length equals 13 residues. V was clipped by 5 bases and J by 4 bases; unmatched bases: 3. The CDR3 nucleotides are TGTGCCAGCAGTATCGACAGGGGCACTGAAGCTTTCTTT. It is translated as CASSIDRGTEAFF.

The chain joins TRBV11-3 to TRBJ2-3; 14 bases match TRBD2. Per germline, CDR1 SGHNT and CDR2 YENEEA. With V trimmed by 5 bases and J by 8 bases, 3 bases remained unmatched. CDR3 length: 14 amino acids. This CDR3 is CASSPGTSGGTQYF. Here the CDR3 DNA reads TGTGCCAGCAGCCCCGGGACTAGCGGGGGTACGCAGTATTTT.

This clone has just a few counts. One end of the junction does not line up with germline, which may come from a read error. The V call is TRBV7-9, the J call TRBJ1-4; D perhaps matches TRBD1 (6 bases). CDR1 and CDR2 (germline): SEHNR, FQNEAQ (reference sequence). This CDR3 has 12 residues. DNA of the CDR3: TGTTCCAGCAGCTTCGACAGGGAAAAACTGTTTTTT. Its translation is CSSSFDREKLFF.

This chain joins TRBV25-1 and TRBJ2-7, with 12 nucleotides matching TRBD2. This CDR3 spans 14 amino acids. Germline CDR1 and CDR2: MGHDK and SYGVNS. Trimming took 6 bases from V and 7 from J; bases not matched to a gene: 7. CDR3 protein: CASRSSGGAGEQYF. CDR3 in DNA: TGTGCCAGCAGGTCTAGCGGGGGGGCAGGGGAGCAGTACTTC.